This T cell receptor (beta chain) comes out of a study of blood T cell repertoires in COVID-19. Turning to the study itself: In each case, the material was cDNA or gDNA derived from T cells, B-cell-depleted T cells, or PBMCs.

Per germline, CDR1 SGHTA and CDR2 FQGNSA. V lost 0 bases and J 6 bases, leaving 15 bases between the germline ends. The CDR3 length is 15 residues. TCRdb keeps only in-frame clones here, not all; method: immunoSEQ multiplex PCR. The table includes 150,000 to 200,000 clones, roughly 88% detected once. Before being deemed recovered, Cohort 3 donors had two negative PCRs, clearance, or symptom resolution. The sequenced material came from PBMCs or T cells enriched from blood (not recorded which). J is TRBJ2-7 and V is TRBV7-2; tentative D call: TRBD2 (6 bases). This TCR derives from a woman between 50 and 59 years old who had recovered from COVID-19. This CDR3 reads CASSLARGNRAEQYF. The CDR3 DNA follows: TGTGCCAGCAGCTTAGCGCGGGGTAACCGGGCCGAGCAGTACTTC. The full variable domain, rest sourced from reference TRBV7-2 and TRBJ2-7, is GAGVSQSPSNKVTEKGKDVELRCDPISGHTALYWYRQSLGQGLEFLIYFQGNSAPDKSGLPSDRFSAERTGGSVSTLTIQRTQQEDSAVYLCASSLARGNRAEQYFGPGTRLTVT.